This T cell receptor beta chain was obtained from a study of blood T cell repertoires in COVID-19. The wider study: Samples came from the United States, Italy and Spain, spanning acute and convalescent COVID-19.

This CDR3 is built from 14 residues. CDR1 is SNHLY and CDR2 is FYNNEI in the germline V gene. Trimming stripped 3 bases from V and 11 bases from J, with 14 bases between. The sample holds a few counts of this clone. Authors' methods: Quantification of nucleated cells was approximated via reference gene primer amplification. This table comes from immunoSEQ multiplex PCR, and its TCRdb copy is limited to in-frame clones, with some not included. That table gives V, J and clone size, and the DNA gave D and trimming. The table has 150,000 to 200,000 clones, roughly nine tenths seen once. The rearrangement joins TRBV2 to TRBJ1-6; a possible D gene is TRBD1 (5 bases). Specimen: peripheral blood. This sequence was found in a man aged 55 to 70 with acute or convalescent COVID-19. CDR3 bases: TGTGCCAGCAGTGAGTTGAGACAGCCGACACCCCTCCACTTT. Its translation is CASSELRQPTPLHF.